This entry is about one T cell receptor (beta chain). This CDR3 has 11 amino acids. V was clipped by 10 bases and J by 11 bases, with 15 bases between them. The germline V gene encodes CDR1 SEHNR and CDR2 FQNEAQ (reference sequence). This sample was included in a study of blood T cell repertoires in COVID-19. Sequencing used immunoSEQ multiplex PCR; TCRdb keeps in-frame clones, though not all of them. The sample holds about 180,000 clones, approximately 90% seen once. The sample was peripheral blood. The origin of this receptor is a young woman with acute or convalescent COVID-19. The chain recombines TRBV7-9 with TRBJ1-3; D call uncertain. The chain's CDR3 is CATGILDAIYF. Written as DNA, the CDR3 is TGTGCCACGGGGATTCTGGACGCCATATATTTT.